The subject of this entry is one T cell receptor (beta chain). V lost 8 bases, J lost 6 bases, and 14 bases lay in between. CDR3 length equals 13 residues. Germline V gene data show CDR1 as LNHDA and CDR2 as SQIVND (reference sequence). Original analysis: Reference gene primer amplification gave estimated nucleated cell counts. The table came from immunoSEQ multiplex PCR; TCRdb's copy has only in-frame clones and leaves some out. The V and J calls and clone size come from that table; D and trimming were worked out from the DNA. The sample has 200,000 to 250,000 clones, 83% seen once. This record belongs to a study of blood T cell repertoires in COVID-19. Study summary: Acute-phase and convalescent COVID-19 samples originated in the United States, Italy and Spain. Nucleic acid was either cDNA or gDNA, and it came from T cells, B-cell-depleted T cells, or PBMCs.

V and J are TRBV19 and TRBJ2-1; D might be TRBD1 (6 bases). The TCR was taken from a young woman with COVID-19, enrolled during active disease. Specimen: peripheral blood. The CDR3 protein is CASQGIRSNEQFF. The CDR3 region has the DNA TGTGCCAGTCAGGGGATTCGCAGCAATGAGCAGTTCTTC. The complete variable domain, with remaining parts taken from reference TRBV19 and TRBJ2-1, reads DGGITQSPKYLFRKEGQNVTLSCEQNLNHDAMYWYRQDPGQGLRLIYYSQIVNDFQKGDIAEGYSVSREKKESFPLTVTSAQKNPTAFYLCASQGIRSNEQFFGPGTRLTVL.